This entry lists 23 T cell receptor beta chains sequenced from one sample in a study of radiation and T cells in renal cell carcinoma. Described treatment: 15 Gy SBRT to primary tumor, nephrectomy 4 weeks later. Clones were read by immunoSEQ multiplex PCR, and TCRdb kept only the in-frame ones, dropping some. The sample lists about 22,000 clones; about 51% were seen once. The sequencing used tumor tissue, collected from a patient whose treatment included radiotherapy and nephrectomy. These TCRs come from a woman aged 50 to 65 with renal cell carcinoma.

The CDR3 sequence: CASSPRHEGMNTEAFF. CDR3 DNA sequence: TGTGCCAGCAGCCCTCGACATGAGGGGATGAACACTGAAGCTTTCTTT. The chain combines TRBV11-2 with TRBJ1-1; a possible D gene is TRBD1 (5 bases). There are 16 residues in the CDR3. Trimming took off 5 bases at V and 0 bases at J, with 16 bases between the two ends. Germline values: CDR1 SGHAT, CDR2 FQNNGV.

In its sample, this clone was seen many times. The chain has TRBV5-1 and TRBJ1-1, with 7 bases matching TRBD1. CDR3 size: 15 residues. Trimming removed 3 bases from V and 0 bases from J; junction bases left unmatched: 5. The germline gives CDR1 SGHRS, CDR2 YFSETQ. This CDR3 is CASSSRQGLNTEAFF. CDR3 sequence (DNA): TGCGCCAGCAGCTCGCGACAGGGACTGAACACTGAAGCTTTCTTT.

The V and J genes are TRBV5-1 and TRBJ2-7; D unresolved. V dropped 7 bases and J dropped 0 bases, with 8 bases sitting between them. In germline, CDR1 is SGHRS, CDR2 YFSETQ. The CDR3 covers 12 residues. As DNA, the CDR3 is TGCGCCAGCCATGACAACTCCTACGAGCAGTACTTC. It yields the protein CASHDNSYEQYF.

This clone turned up a few times. This sequence joins TRBV21-1 and TRBJ2-7; the DNA was not compared with TRBD1, the D call given in the table. TRBV21-1 represents a pseudogene. The CDR3 has 16 amino acids. The CDR3 reads CASSKGGQPIAYEQYF. The CDR3 bases are TGTGCCAGCAGCAAAGGGGGACAGCCTATTGCCTACGAGCAGTACTTC.

V usage is TRBV5-1 and J usage is TRBJ2-7; a possible D gene is TRBD1 (6 bases). This CDR3 has 15 residues. The V gene's germline CDR1 is SGHRS and CDR2 YFSETQ. Trimming pared 2 bases from V and 4 bases from J, leaving 16 bases between. The CDR3 region is CASSLGPGERYEQYF. For the CDR3, the DNA is TGCGCCAGCAGCTTAGGCCCAGGGGAAAGATACGAGCAGTACTTC.

J is TRBJ1-4 and V is TRBV20-1; no firm D call. Trimming took off 4 bases at V and 5 bases at J, with 5 bases between the two ends. CDR3 length equals 11 residues. The germline V gene encodes CDR1 DFQATT and CDR2 SNEGSKA (reference sequence). In nucleotides, the CDR3 is TGCAGTGCTAAACTGAATGAAAAACTGTTTTTT. This encodes CSAKLNEKLFF.

The V call is TRBV27, the J call TRBJ1-2; D call uncertain. V was pared by 3 bases and J by 3 bases, with 8 bases between. The germline V gene has CDR1 MNHEY and CDR2 SMNVEV (reference sequence). This CDR3 comprises 13 residues. The CDR3 reads CASSLSGYYGYTF. CDR3 sequence (DNA): TGTGCCAGCAGTTTGTCCGGATACTATGGCTACACCTTC.

The chain recombines TRBV2 with TRBJ1-2; 9 nucleotides line up with TRBD1. The ends lost 8 bases at V and 11 bases at J; junction bases unmatched: 15. CDR3 length: 14 residues. Germline CDR1 is SNHLY and CDR2 is FYNNEI. CDR3 region: CASGLVGQGAGYTF. The CDR3 nucleotides are TGTGCCAGCGGCCTAGTGGGACAGGGAGCAGGTTACACCTTC.

This clone was found once. This chain links TRBV5-6 with TRBJ2-4; D remains ambiguous. The CDR3 totals 16 residues. The germline V gene encodes CDR1 SGHDT and CDR2 YYEEEE. The germline V and J ends were trimmed by 0 bases and 0 bases, with 10 bases remaining between them. The CDR3 is CASSLASKVAKNIQYF. CDR3 sequence (DNA): TGTGCCAGCAGCTTGGCGTCAAAAGTAGCCAAAAACATTCAGTACTTC. Full variable domain (remainder filled in from reference TRBV5-6 and TRBJ2-4): DAGVTQSPTHLIKTRGQQVTLRCSPKSGHDTVSWYQQALGQGPQFIFQYYEEEERQRGNFPDRFSGHQFPNYSSELNVNALLLGDSALYLCASSLASKVAKNIQYFGAGTRLSVL.

This clone has at least ten counts. V and J are TRBV10-1 and TRBJ2-7, with a weak D call TRBD1 (5 bases). Germline V CDR1 and CDR2: WNHNN, SYGVQD (reference sequence). V lost 10 bases and J lost 5, with 18 bases in between. This CDR3 has 13 amino acids. CDR3 nucleotide sequence: TGCGCCAACACGGGCCAGGGAAGGCACGAGCAGTACTTC. Amino acids: CANTGQGRHEQYF.

This clone has more than one count but fewer than ten. The chain is built from TRBV20-1 and TRBJ2-3; D call uncertain. CDR3 length equals 11 residues. V shed 0 bases and J shed 5 bases, with 3 bases lying between them. Germline-derived CDR1 and CDR2 are DFQATT and SNEGSKA (reference sequence). The CDR3 loop reads CSAREKDTQYF. In nucleotides, the CDR3 is TGCAGTGCTAGAGAAAAAGATACGCAGTATTTT.

This clone is labeled large (0.1 to 1%). J is TRBJ2-7 and V is TRBV7-9; no definite D call. The CDR3 has 15 amino acids. CDR1 and CDR2 from the germline V gene are SEHNR and FQNEAQ (reference sequence). The V gene lost 4 bases and the J gene lost 6 bases, with 19 bases spanning the gap. CDR3 residues: CASSSAWRTSGEQYF. The CDR3 DNA follows: TGTGCCAGCAGCTCAGCCTGGCGGACCTCCGGCGAGCAGTACTTC.

There are a few counts of this clone. V usage is TRBV6-5 and J usage is TRBJ2-3; 7 nucleotides align to TRBD2. The CDR3 spans 11 residues. Trimming took 5 bases from V and 14 from J; bases not matched to a gene: 7. Germline V gene lookup returns CDR1 MNHEY and CDR2 SVGAGI. The DNA for the CDR3 is TGTGCCAGCAGTCTCGGGGGGAGCTCGTATTTT. It encodes CASSLGGSSYF.

The chain employs TRBV9 and TRBJ2-3; D could derive from TRBD1 or TRBD2 (6 bases each). The germline CDR1 and CDR2 sequences are SGDLS and YYNGEE. CDR3 length: 17 amino acids. V was clipped by 0 bases and J by 3 bases, with 17 bases between them. The CDR3 sequence is CASSVGGGGRWTDTQYF. CDR3 nucleotides: TGTGCCAGCAGCGTAGGTGGAGGGGGGCGATGGACAGATACGCAGTATTTT.

This clone was observed a few times. The chain couples TRBV19 to TRBJ1-1; possibly TRBD1 for D (5 bases). CDR1 is LNHDA and CDR2 is SQIVND in the germline V gene (reference sequence). The CDR3 runs 15 residues. Trimming removed 2 bases at V and 1 base at J, with 11 bases between. CDR3 amino acids: CASSISDNSNTEAFF. CDR3 nucleotides: TGTGCCAGTAGTATATCGGACAATTCGAACACTGAAGCTTTCTTT.

This chain joins TRBV10-3 and TRBJ2-4, with TRBD2 matching 7 bases. The CDR3 extends over 14 amino acids. Germline trimming cut 3 bases from V and 4 bases from J; bases unmatched to any gene: 3. The germline V gene encodes CDR1 ENHRY and CDR2 SYGVKD. CDR3 coding DNA: TGTGCCATCAGTGATAAGGGACTAAAAAACATTCAGTACTTC. Protein product: CAISDKGLKNIQYF.

The sample holds a few counts of this clone. J is TRBJ2-3 and V is TRBV19, with 10 bases fitting TRBD1. CDR1 LNHDA and CDR2 SQIVND come from the germline V gene (reference sequence). V lost 3 bases, J lost 5 bases, and 5 bases stayed unmatched. CDR3 length: 15 residues. The chain's CDR3 is CASSMMTGGLDTQYF. The CDR3 nucleotides are TGTGCCAGTAGTATGATGACAGGGGGCTTAGATACGCAGTATTTT. Together with reference TRBV19 and TRBJ2-3, the CDR3 gives the full variable domain: DGGITQSPKYLFRKEGQNVTLSCEQNLNHDAMYWYRQDPGQGLRLIYYSQIVNDFQKGDIAEGYSVSREKKESFPLTVTSAQKNPTAFYLCASSMMTGGLDTQYFGPGTRLTVL.

The chain has TRBV6-6 and TRBJ2-3, with 8 bases aligning to TRBD2. V gave up 6 bases and J gave up 1 base; unmatched junction bases: 6. The CDR3 extends over 15 amino acids. In germline, CDR1 is MNHNY, CDR2 SVGAGI (reference sequence). The CDR3, as DNA: TGTGCCAGCAGCCAAGCGGGGGCGGGCACAGATACGCAGTATTTT. Amino acid sequence: CASSQAGAGTDTQYF.

This clone was recorded only once. The CDR3 region is CASSGGQVLNEKLFF. CDR3 nucleotides: TGTGCCAGCAGTGGAGGACAGGTCCTAAATGAAAAACTGTTTTTT. V and J are TRBV6-1 and TRBJ1-4, with 7 bases matching TRBD1. Trimming took 4 bases from V and 5 from J; bases not matched to a gene: 7. CDR3 length: 15 amino acids. Germline-derived CDR1 and CDR2 are MNHNS and SASEGT.

The gene calls are TRBV5-1 and TRBJ2-5; D call uncertain. Germline loops: CDR1 SGHRS, CDR2 YFSETQ. Trimming removed 0 bases from V and 5 bases from J, with 17 bases in between. This CDR3 is built from 16 residues. In nucleotides, the CDR3 is TGCGCCAGCAGCTTGGAGGGATCCCGAGCCGGGGAGACCCAGTACTTC. It encodes CASSLEGSRAGETQYF. The variable domain in full, completed from reference TRBV5-1 and TRBJ2-5, reads KAGVTQTPRYLIKTRGQQVTLSCSPISGHRSVSWYQQTPGQGLQFLFEYFSETQRNKGNFPGRFSGRQFSNSRSEMNVSTLELGDSALYLCASSLEGSRAGETQYFGPGTRLLVL.

The rearrangement links TRBV9 to TRBJ2-2, with D hard to call. Trimming removed 2 bases at V and 2 bases at J, with 7 bases between. Germline V CDR1 and CDR2: SGDLS, YYNGEE. The CDR3 totals 14 residues. The CDR3 sequence is CASSVAVNTGELFF. The CDR3 nucleotides are TGTGCCAGCAGCGTTGCAGTTAACACCGGGGAGCTGTTTTTT.

The chain couples TRBV7-2 to TRBJ1-2; D is perhaps TRBD1 (6 bases). Trimming took 5 bases from V and 0 from J, leaving 19 bases between them. There are 17 residues in the CDR3. In germline, CDR1 is SGHTA, CDR2 FQGNSA. The CDR3 DNA reads as TGTGCCAGCAGCCAGGAGAGACAGGCGCTAGCTAACTATGGCTACACCTTC. It specifies CASSQERQALANYGYTF. The whole variable domain, remainder taken from reference TRBV7-2 and TRBJ1-2, is GAGVSQSPSNKVTEKGKDVELRCDPISGHTALYWYRQSLGQGLEFLIYFQGNSAPDKSGLPSDRFSAERTGGSVSTLTIQRTQQEDSAVYLCASSQERQALANYGYTFGSGTRLTVV.

This clone has a single count. This chain connects TRBV5-6 to TRBJ2-7, with 9 bases aligning to TRBD2. After removal of 4 bases from V and 6 bases from J, the junction contained 8 bases not matched to a gene. The CDR3 is made up of 14 amino acids. The germline V gene encodes CDR1 SGHDT and CDR2 YYEEEE. The CDR3 region is CASSTGTSRTEQYF. The CDR3 DNA follows: TGTGCCAGCAGCACCGGGACTAGCAGGACCGAGCAGTACTTC.